This T cell receptor (beta chain) was documented in a study of CD4 T cells in relation to SARS-CoV-2 and coronaviruses. Points on this clone: Its specificity is unknown.

Germline V gene sequence: CDR1 MGHRA, CDR2 YSYEKL. V was cut by 0 bases and J by 4 bases, with 13 bases left in between. The CDR3 extends over 16 amino acids. Before the COVID-19 pandemic, during about 2010-2018, CD4+ T cells were taken from unexposed donors. CD4+ T cells were isolated from the cells after more than 8 days of culture. Profiling relied on immunoSEQ multiplex PCR, and the TCRdb table lists in-frame clones only, not all of them. The sample lists roughly 25,000 clones; 70% to 80% were seen once. The sequenced sample was CD4+ T cells from PBMCs, cultured in vitro. This chain connects TRBV4-1 to TRBJ2-4, with D hard to call. This clonotype originated in a human donor in good health. The CDR3 loop is CASSQDQWSVKNIQYF. In DNA, the CDR3 is TGCGCCAGCAGCCAAGATCAGTGGTCTGTAAAAAACATTCAGTACTTC.